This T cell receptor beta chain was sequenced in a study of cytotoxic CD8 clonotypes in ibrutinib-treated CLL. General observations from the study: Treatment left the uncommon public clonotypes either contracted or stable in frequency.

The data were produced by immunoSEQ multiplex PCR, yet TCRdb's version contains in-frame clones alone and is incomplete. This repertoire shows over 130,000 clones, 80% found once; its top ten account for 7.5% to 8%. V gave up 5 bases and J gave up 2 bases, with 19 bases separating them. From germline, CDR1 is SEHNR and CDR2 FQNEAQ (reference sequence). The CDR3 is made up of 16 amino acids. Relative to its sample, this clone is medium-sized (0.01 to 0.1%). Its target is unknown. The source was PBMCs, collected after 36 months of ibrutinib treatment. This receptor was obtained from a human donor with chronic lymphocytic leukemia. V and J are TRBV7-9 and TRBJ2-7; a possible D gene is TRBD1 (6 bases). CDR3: CASSPPGTPLTYEQYF. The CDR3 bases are TGTGCCAGCAGCCCACCCGGGACACCTCTTACCTACGAGCAGTACTTC.